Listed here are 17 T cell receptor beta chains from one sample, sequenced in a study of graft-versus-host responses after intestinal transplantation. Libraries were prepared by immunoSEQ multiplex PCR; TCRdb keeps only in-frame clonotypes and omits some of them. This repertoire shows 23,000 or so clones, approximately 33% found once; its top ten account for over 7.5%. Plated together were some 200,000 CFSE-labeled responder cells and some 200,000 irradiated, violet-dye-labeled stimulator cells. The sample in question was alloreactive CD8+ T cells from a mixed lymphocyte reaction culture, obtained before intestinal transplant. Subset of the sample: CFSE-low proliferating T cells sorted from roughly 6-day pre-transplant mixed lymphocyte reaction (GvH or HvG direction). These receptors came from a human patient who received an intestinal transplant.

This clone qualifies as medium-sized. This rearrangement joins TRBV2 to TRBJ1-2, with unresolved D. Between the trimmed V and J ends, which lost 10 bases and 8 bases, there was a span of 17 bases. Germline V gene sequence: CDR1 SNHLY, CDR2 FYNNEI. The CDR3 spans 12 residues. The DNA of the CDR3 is TGTGCCACCAACGGAGGTATCTCAGGCTACACCTTC. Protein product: CATNGGISGYTF.

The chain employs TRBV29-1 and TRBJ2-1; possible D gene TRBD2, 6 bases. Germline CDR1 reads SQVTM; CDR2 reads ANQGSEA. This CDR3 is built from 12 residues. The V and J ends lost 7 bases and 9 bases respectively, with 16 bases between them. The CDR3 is CSAEPGAVEQFF. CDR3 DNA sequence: TGCAGCGCCGAACCGGGAGCGGTTGAGCAGTTCTTC.

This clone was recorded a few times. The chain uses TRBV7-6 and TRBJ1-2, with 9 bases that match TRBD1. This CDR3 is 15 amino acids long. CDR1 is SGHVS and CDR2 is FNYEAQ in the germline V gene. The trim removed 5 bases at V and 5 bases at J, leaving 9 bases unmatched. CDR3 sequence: CASSPRTGVIYGYTF. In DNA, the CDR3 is TGTGCCAGCAGCCCCCGGACAGGGGTTATATATGGCTACACCTTC.

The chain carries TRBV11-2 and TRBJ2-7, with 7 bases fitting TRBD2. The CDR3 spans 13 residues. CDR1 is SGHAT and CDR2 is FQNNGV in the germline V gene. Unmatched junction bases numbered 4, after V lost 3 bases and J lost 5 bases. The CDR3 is CASSFPGGHEQYF. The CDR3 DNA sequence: TGTGCCAGCAGCTTCCCGGGGGGTCACGAGCAGTACTTC. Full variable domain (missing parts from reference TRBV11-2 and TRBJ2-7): EAGVAQSPRYKIIEKRQSVAFWCNPISGHATLYWYQQILGQGPKLLIQFQNNGVVDDSQLPKDRFSAERLKGVDSTLKIQPAKLEDSAVYLCASSFPGGHEQYFGPGTRLTVT.

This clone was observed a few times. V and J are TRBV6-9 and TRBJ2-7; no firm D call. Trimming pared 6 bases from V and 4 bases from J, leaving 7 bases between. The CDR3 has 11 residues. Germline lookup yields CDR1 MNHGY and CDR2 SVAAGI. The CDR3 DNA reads TGTGCCAGCAGATCCTCTTACGAGCAGTACTTC. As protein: CASRSSYEQYF.

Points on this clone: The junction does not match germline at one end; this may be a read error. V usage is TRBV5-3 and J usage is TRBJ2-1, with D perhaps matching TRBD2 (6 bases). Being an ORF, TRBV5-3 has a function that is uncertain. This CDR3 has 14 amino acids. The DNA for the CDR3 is TGTGCCAGCAGCTTTAGCGGAGATTACAATGAGCAGTTCTTC. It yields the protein CASSFSGDYNEQFF.

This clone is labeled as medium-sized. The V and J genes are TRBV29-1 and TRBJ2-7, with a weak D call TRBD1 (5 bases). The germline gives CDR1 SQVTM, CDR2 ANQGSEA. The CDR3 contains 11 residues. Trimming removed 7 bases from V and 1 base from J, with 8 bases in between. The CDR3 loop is CSADSSYEQYF. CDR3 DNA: TGCAGCGCCGACAGTTCCTACGAGCAGTACTTC.

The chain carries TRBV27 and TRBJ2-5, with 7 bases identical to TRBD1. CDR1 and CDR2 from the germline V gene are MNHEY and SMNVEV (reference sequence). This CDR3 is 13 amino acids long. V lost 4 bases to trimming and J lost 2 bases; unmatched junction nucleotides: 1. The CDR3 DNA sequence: TGTGCCAGCAGTTCGGGACAGCAAGAGACCCAGTACTTC. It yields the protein CASSSGQQETQYF.

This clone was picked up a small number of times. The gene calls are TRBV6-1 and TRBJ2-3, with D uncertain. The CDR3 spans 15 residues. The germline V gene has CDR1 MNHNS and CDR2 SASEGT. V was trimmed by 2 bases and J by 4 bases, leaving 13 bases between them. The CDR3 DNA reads TGTGCCAGCAGTGAAAGGATACTCCTAGCAGATACGCAGTATTTT. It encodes CASSERILLADTQYF.

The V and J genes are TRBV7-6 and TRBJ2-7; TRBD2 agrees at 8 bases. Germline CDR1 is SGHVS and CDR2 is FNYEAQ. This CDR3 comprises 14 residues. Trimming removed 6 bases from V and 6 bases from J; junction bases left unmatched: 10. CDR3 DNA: TGTGCCAGCAGTTCAAGCGGGGGCCCCTCCGAGCAGTACTTC. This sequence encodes CASSSSGGPSEQYF.

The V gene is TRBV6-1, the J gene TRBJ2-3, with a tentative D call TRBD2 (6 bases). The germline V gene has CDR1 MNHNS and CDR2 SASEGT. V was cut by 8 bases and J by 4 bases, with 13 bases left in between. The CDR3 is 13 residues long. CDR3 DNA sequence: TGTGCCAGCGTCGGGGGTACGCCAGATACGCAGTATTTT. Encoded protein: CASVGGTPDTQYF.

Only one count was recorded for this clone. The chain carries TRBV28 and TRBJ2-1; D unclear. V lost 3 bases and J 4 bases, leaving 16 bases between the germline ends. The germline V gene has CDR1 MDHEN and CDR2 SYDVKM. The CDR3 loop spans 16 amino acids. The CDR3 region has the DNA TGTGCCAGCAGTTTTTTTTTGGCTAGACGGTACAATGAGCAGTTCTTC. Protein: CASSFFLARRYNEQFF.

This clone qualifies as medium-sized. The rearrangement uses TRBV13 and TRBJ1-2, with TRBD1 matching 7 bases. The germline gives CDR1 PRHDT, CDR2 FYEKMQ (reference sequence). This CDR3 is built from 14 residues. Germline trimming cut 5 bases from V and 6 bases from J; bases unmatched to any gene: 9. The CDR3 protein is CASSPRTGTDGYTF. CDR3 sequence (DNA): TGTGCCAGCAGCCCCCGGACAGGAACGGATGGCTACACCTTC.

CDR3 nucleotides: TGTGCCAGCAGCGCGGGGAACACTGAAGCTTTCTTT. Translated, it gives CASSAGNTEAFF. This sequence joins TRBV7-6 and TRBJ1-1; no clear D gene. The V end lost 5 bases, the J end lost 1 base, and 5 bases lay between the germline ends. The CDR3 is 12 amino acids. Germline values: CDR1 SGHVS, CDR2 FNYEAQ.

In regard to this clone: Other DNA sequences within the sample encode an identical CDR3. The CDR3 spells CASNSGTSYEQYF. The CDR3 DNA reads TGTGCCAGCAACTCCGGGACTAGCTACGAGCAGTACTTC. The V call is TRBV11-2, the J call TRBJ2-7; 8 nucleotides align to TRBD2. The CDR3 is made up of 13 amino acids. The V segment lost 7 bases and the J segment 3 bases; nucleotides outside the gene matches: 5. CDR1 and CDR2 from the germline V gene are SGHAT and FQNNGV.

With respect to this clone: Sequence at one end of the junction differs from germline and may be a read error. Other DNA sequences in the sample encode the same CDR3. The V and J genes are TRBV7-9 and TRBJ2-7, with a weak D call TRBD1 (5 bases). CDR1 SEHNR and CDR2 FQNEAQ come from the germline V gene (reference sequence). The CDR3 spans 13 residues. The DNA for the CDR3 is TGCGCCAGCAGTTCCCTCAGGGTATACGAGCAGTACTTC. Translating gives CASSSLRVYEQYF.

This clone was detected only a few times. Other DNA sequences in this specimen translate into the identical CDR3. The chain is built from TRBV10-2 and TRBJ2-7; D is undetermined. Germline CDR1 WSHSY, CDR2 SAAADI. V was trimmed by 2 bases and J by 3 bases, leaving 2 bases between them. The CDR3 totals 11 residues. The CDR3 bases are TGCGCCAGCAGTGAGATCTACGAGCAGTACTTC. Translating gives CASSEIYEQYF.